This T cell receptor (beta chain) was captured in a study of cytomegalovirus exposure and HLA in healthy donors. As for the study in general: Later analysis reported that the approximately 110 validation repertoires shared the platform of the approximately 690 first-cohort repertoires. Findings and limits, study-wide: According to the study, roughly 160 TCR beta chains were cytomegalovirus-associated. Three CMV-associated chains were confirmed in vitro to be specific for CMV antigens.

Generated by immunoSEQ multiplex PCR, the TCRdb table keeps only in-frame clones and is missing some. The data show hundreds of thousands of clones, 80% to 90% seen once. CDR3 length: 16 amino acids. CDR1 is MNHNY, CDR2 SVGAGI, per germline (reference sequence). After removal of 6 bases from V and 0 bases from J, the junction contained 6 bases not matched to a gene. Points on this clone: What it recognizes is unknown.

The sequencing input was PBMCs. The genes are TRBV6-6 and TRBJ2-2; 8 bases match TRBD1. The TCR comes from a woman under 30 in good health and CMV-seronegative. The CDR3 spells CASRISGGSNTGELFF. The CDR3 coding sequence is TGTGCCAGCAGGATCTCAGGGGGCTCGAACACCGGGGAGCTGTTTTTT.